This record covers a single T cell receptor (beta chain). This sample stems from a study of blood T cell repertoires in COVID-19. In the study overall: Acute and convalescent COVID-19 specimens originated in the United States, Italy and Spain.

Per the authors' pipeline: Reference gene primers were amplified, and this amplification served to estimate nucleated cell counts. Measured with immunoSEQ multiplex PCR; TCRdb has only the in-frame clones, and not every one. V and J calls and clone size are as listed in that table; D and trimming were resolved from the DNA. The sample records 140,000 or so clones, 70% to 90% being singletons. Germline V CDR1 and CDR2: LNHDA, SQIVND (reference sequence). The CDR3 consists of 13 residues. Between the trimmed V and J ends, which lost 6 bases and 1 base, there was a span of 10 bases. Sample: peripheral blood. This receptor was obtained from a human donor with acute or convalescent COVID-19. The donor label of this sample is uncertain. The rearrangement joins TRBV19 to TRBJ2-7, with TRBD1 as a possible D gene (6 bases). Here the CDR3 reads CASRDSASYEQYF. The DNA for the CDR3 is TGTGCCAGTAGGGACAGTGCTTCCTACGAGCAGTACTTC.